One and the same sample provided the 18 T cell receptor beta chains below, sequenced in a study of T-cell reconstitution after alpha-beta-depleted transplantation in children. Library preparation (for TCRbeta) was performed with unique molecular identifiers. TCRdb re-analysed the PCR reads in MiXCR, keeping a single row per CDR3 protein. The sample includes hundreds of thousands of distinct CDR3 sequences, roughly 13% of them seen just once. The sequencing used PBMCs, collected before TCRalphabeta/CD19-depleted stem cell transplant. Receptors were obtained from a girl aged 2-10 years with congenital amegakaryocytic thrombocytopenia, due to receive a stem cell transplant.

The table lists this clonotype with many counts. The V call is TRBV20-1, the J call TRBJ1-4; D gene ambiguous. Per the germline V gene, CDR1 is DFQATT and CDR2 is SNEGSKA (reference sequence). V shed 0 bases and J shed 3 bases, with 23 bases lying between them. CDR3 length equals 19 residues. In DNA, the CDR3 is TGCAGTGCTAGAGATTGGGTCACGGGGTATGCGTTGTCTAATGAAAAACTGTTTTTT. Protein sequence: CSARDWVTGYALSNEKLFF.

The chain carries TRBV10-3 and TRBJ1-2; D not certain. The CDR3 runs 15 residues. The V gene's germline CDR1 is ENHRY and CDR2 SYGVKD. The ends were cut back, 6 bases at V and 2 bases at J, with 16 bases in the middle. The CDR3 nucleotides are TGTGCCATCAGGGAATCAGTTGGGGAGAACTATGGCTACACCTTC. Protein sequence: CAIRESVGENYGYTF.

The chain is built from TRBV20-1 and TRBJ2-7; 8 positions agree with TRBD2. The CDR3 has 14 amino acids. CDR1 DFQATT and CDR2 SNEGSKA come from the germline V gene (reference sequence). After removal of 3 bases from V and 0 bases from J, the junction contained 4 bases not matched to a gene. The CDR3 DNA reads TGCAGTGCTAGCGCACTAGCGGTCTCCTACGAGCAGTACTTC. It yields the protein CSASALAVSYEQYF.

The chain uses TRBV7-9 and TRBJ1-1; D not certain. This CDR3 has 17 residues. From germline, CDR1 is SEHNR and CDR2 FQNEAQ (reference sequence). V gave up 0 bases and J gave up 1 base, with 15 bases separating them. CDR3 nucleotides: TGTGCCAGCAGCTTAGCACTCGGAAGGGCGCCGAACACTGAAGCTTTCTTT. This translates into CASSLALGRAPNTEAFF. The full variable domain, rest sourced from reference TRBV7-9 and TRBJ1-1, is DTGVSQNPRHKITKRGQNVTFRCDPISEHNRLYWYRQTLGQGPEFLTYFQNEAQLEKSRLLSDRFSAERPKGSFSTLEIQRTEQGDSAMYLCASSLALGRAPNTEAFFGQGTRLTVV.

This clonotype has more than one count but fewer than ten. The chain carries TRBV5-1 and TRBJ2-5, with 10 nucleotides matching TRBD2. Germline trimming cut 3 bases from V and 5 bases from J; bases unmatched to any gene: 7. Per the germline V gene, CDR1 is SGHRS and CDR2 is YFSETQ. The CDR3 consists of 15 residues. CDR3 amino acids: CASSWTSGLGETQYF. The CDR3 coding sequence is TGCGCCAGCAGCTGGACTAGCGGTTTGGGGGAGACCCAGTACTTC.

V gene TRBV6-5 combines with J gene TRBJ2-7; possibly TRBD1 or TRBD2 for D (5 bases each). Per the germline V gene, CDR1 is MNHEY and CDR2 is SVGAGI. There are 14 residues in the CDR3. V lost 2 bases and J 5 bases, leaving 13 bases between the germline ends. The CDR3 DNA sequence: TGTGCCAGCAGTTACAGGGGAGACGGGGACGAGCAGTACTTC. Protein sequence: CASSYRGDGDEQYF.

V and J are TRBV30 and TRBJ1-1; D is ambiguous. V lost 5 bases and J lost 4, with 17 bases in between. Germline lookup yields CDR1 GTSNPN and CDR2 SVGIG (reference sequence). The CDR3 covers 14 residues. CDR3 DNA: TGTGCCTGGGTTGAAAGACCGGTTCGCACTGAAGCTTTCTTT. Translated, it gives CAWVERPVRTEAFF.

This clonotype was observed at least ten times. The chain recombines TRBV5-1 with TRBJ2-1, with TRBD1 matching 10 bases. The germline V gene has CDR1 SGHRS and CDR2 YFSETQ. With V trimmed by 2 bases and J by 4 bases, 15 bases remained unmatched. There are 19 residues in the CDR3. The CDR3: CASSFHRDRGHTTYNEQFF. The DNA for the CDR3 is TGCGCCAGCAGCTTCCACCGGGACAGGGGCCATACAACATACAATGAGCAGTTCTTC.

At least ten counts were recorded for this clonotype. This chain uses TRBV5-1 with TRBJ2-7; D gene uncertain. Germline lookup yields CDR1 SGHRS and CDR2 YFSETQ. The length of the CDR3 is 14 residues. V was pared by 7 bases and J by 3 bases, with 17 bases between. The CDR3 DNA reads TGCGCCAGCTCAGCCTTAAACCTCCACTACGAGCAGTACTTC. Translated, it gives CASSALNLHYEQYF.

This clonotype was seen ten or more times. V gene TRBV7-6 combines with J gene TRBJ2-3; weak D call: TRBD1 (6 bases). Trimming pared 1 base from V and 6 bases from J, leaving 11 bases between. From germline, CDR1 is SGHVS and CDR2 FNYEAQ. The CDR3 has 14 residues. The CDR3 loop reads CASSLDRVEDTQYF. CDR3 DNA: TGTGCCAGCAGCTTAGACAGGGTGGAGGATACGCAGTATTTT.

This clonotype was seen many times. J is TRBJ2-1 and V is TRBV28; 8 nucleotides agree with TRBD2. Germline CDR1 is MDHEN and CDR2 is SYDVKM. V trimming: 3 bases; J trimming: 8 bases; junction bases outside the gene matches: 6. CDR3 length: 14 residues. DNA for the CDR3: TGTGCCAGCAGTTTTGCGGGACTAGAGGATGAGCAGTTCTTC. Translated, it gives CASSFAGLEDEQFF.

This clonotype showed up just a few times. The chain recombines TRBV29-1 with TRBJ1-2, with unresolved D. The CDR3 is 15 amino acids. Trimming took off 5 bases at V and 7 bases at J, with 23 bases between the two ends. CDR1 and CDR2 (germline): SQVTM, ANQGSEA. The CDR3 sequence: CSVQFSSAGKAGYTF. The CDR3 nucleotides are TGCAGCGTTCAGTTTTCTAGTGCGGGGAAAGCTGGCTACACCTTC.

This clonotype was seen only a few times. CDR3 in DNA: TGTGCCAGCAGCTCAACACCAGGGACGGTTTACACTGAAGCTTTCTTT. Its translation is CASSSTPGTVYTEAFF. This chain links TRBV7-2 with TRBJ1-1, with D maybe TRBD1 (5 bases). Germline V gene sequence: CDR1 SGHTA, CDR2 FQGNSA. The V end lost 4 bases, the J end lost 3 bases, and 18 bases lay between the germline ends. There are 16 residues in the CDR3. The full variable domain, completed using reference TRBV7-2 and TRBJ1-1, is GAGVSQSPSNKVTEKGKDVELRCDPISGHTALYWYRQSLGQGLEFLIYFQGNSAPDKSGLPSDRFSAERTGGSVSTLTIQRTQQEDSAVYLCASSSTPGTVYTEAFFGQGTRLTVV.

This clonotype was recorded many times. This sequence joins TRBV4-1 and TRBJ1-3; tentatively, D is TRBD1 (5 bases). CDR3 length equals 15 residues. The ends were cut back, 4 bases at V and 2 bases at J, with 12 bases in the middle. CDR1 and CDR2 from the germline V gene are MGHRA and YSYEKL. As DNA, the CDR3 is TGCGCCAGCAGCCCACAACCGACAGCTGGAAACACCATATATTTT. Its translation: CASSPQPTAGNTIYF.

This clonotype was observed at least ten times. Written as DNA, the CDR3 is TGCAGTGCTGTTAAAGAGCCAGATACGCAGTATTTT. Translating gives CSAVKEPDTQYF. V and J are TRBV20-1 and TRBJ2-3, with D unresolved. The germline V gene encodes CDR1 DFQATT and CDR2 SNEGSKA (reference sequence). CDR3 size: 12 residues. Deletions cut 5 bases from V and 4 bases from J, with 10 bases between.

The chain uses TRBV7-9 and TRBJ2-2; 7 bases map to TRBD2. V was clipped by 9 bases and J by 1 base; unmatched bases: 11. CDR1 is SEHNR and CDR2 is FQNEAQ in the germline V gene (reference sequence). This CDR3 comprises 16 residues. CDR3 coding DNA: TGTGCCAGGACACGACTAAGCGGGGTGAACACCGGGGAGCTGTTTTTT. Residues: CARTRLSGVNTGELFF.

V and J are TRBV5-1 and TRBJ2-7, with 10 bases fitting TRBD2. In germline, CDR1 is SGHRS, CDR2 YFSETQ. J lost 3 bases, V lost 2 bases, and 8 bases had no gene match. This CDR3 contains 16 residues. In DNA, the CDR3 is TGCGCCAGCAGCTTTAGTGGCCTAGCGGGAGACTACGAGCAGTACTTC. Amino acids: CASSFSGLAGDYEQYF.

This clonotype was observed many times. This chain joins TRBV28 and TRBJ2-5; no definite D call. The CDR3 totals 13 residues. The V gene lost 3 bases and the J gene lost 5 bases, with 10 bases spanning the gap. Germline values: CDR1 MDHEN, CDR2 SYDVKM. CDR3 sequence: CASSFWASETQYF. CDR3 nucleotide sequence: TGTGCCAGCAGTTTTTGGGCTTCGGAGACCCAGTACTTC.